This T cell receptor beta chain was sequenced in a study of blood T cell repertoires in COVID-19 (TCRdb year 2020). For context, the study as a whole: Collaborator samples came from the United States, Italy and Spain and covered acute and convalescent phases of COVID-19. The repertoires were made available in a free public database intended to serve as a resource for research on the immune response to SARS-CoV-2. Nearly every sample came with metadata listing a de-identified subject ID, COVID-19 status, age in years and sex. The prospective study material was composed of cDNA or gDNA derived from T cells, B-cell-depleted T cells, or PBMCs. Where HLA class I and class II types were available, the types were taken from metadata supplied by the sample provider, not from assay-based typing. Samples came from the ongoing ImmuneRACE study (first 160 participants) plus 1,254 subjects from 6 global collaborators. Subjects who had been exposed to COVID-19, were actively infected with it, or had recovered from it provided the deeply sampled blood TCRbeta repertoires that made up the dataset.

At the junction V is shortened by 4 bases and J by 4 bases; bases outside the gene matches: 2. The CDR3 sequence holds 13 residues, the cysteine and phenylalanine included. Only the CDR3 DNA is retained, 39 bases long and in frame from the first base. The CDR1 and CDR2 encoded by the germline V gene are SGHRS and YFSETQ. Points on this clone: Its antigen is not yet known. One base away there is no much larger clone; base qualities are not given.

What the research found in general, with its limitations: The amount of clinical and demographic metadata varied by source and participant and was provided uncurated.

The immunoSEQ Assay, a bias-controlled multiplex PCR, was used to amplify TCRbeta CDR3 regions from genomic DNA. The authors' pipeline ran thus. The number of nucleated cells in each sample was estimated from the amplification of reference gene primers within the assay. Sequence reads were collapsed and filtered to measure the absolute abundance of every unique TCRbeta CDR3 rearrangement. For each sample, productive Simpson clonality was calculated by taking the square root of Simpson's diversity index across productive rearrangements. TCRdb took this table from immuneACCESS and kept in-frame rearrangements with V and J called. Such tables lack part of the clones; where checked against another copy, unresolved V genes explain under half of the gap, and the rest is unexplained. The V and J calls and clone size are taken from that table; D and trimming were inferred from the DNA. The sample includes under 200,000 clones, with around four fifths observed a single time. 2.5% to 3% of the sample is in the top ten clones.

One collaborating source in Seattle enrolled patients while the patients were actively infected and followed the patients over time throughout the course of disease. Each collaborating institution followed its own protocols to collect whole blood in K2EDTA tubes. Collaborator samples were shipped for TCRbeta analysis as frozen whole blood, isolated PBMCs, or DNA extracted from either sample type. This receptor chain uses TRBV5-1 and TRBJ1-5, and TRBD1 matches 7 of the central bases. The source material was peripheral blood. This clonotype was obtained from a woman older than 75 with COVID-19, enrolled during active disease. The CDR3 is CASSPTGNQPQHF. The DNA is TGCGCCAGCAGCCCGACAGGGAATCAGCCCCAGCATTTT.